Following are 8 T cell receptor beta chains from one sample sequenced in a study of blood T cells in healthy people across ages. Through a sample-barcoded 5' primer and a J-beta primer mix, a second PCR was run for 7 to 11 cycles. Using its own MiXCR run on the 5' RACE reads, TCRdb lists one record per CDR3 protein. The data contain about 680,000 distinct CDR3 sequences, around 45% of them seen just once; the ten biggest clones take up 30% to 40%. Sequencing was done on a sample of blood. The source is a woman aged 60-75 years in good health.

J is TRBJ1-4 and V is TRBV2; D might be TRBD1 (6 bases). Trimming cost V 6 bases and J 6 bases, with 14 bases left between them. The CDR3 loop spans 14 amino acids. Germline CDR1 reads SNHLY; CDR2 reads FYNNEI. The CDR3 region is CASSAQGSDEKLFF. The DNA for the CDR3 is TGTGCCAGCAGCGCACAGGGATCGGATGAAAAACTGTTTTTT.

This clonotype was seen more than once but under ten times. The V call is TRBV11-3, the J call TRBJ2-7, with D maybe TRBD1 (5 bases). The germline V and J ends were trimmed by 5 bases and 2 bases, with 13 bases remaining between them. CDR1 and CDR2 (germline): SGHNT, YENEEA. This CDR3 comprises 14 residues. This CDR3 reads CASSLQGDTYEQYF. The CDR3 DNA follows: TGTGCCAGCAGCCTCCAGGGCGATACCTACGAGCAGTACTTC.

This clonotype came up a few times. The V gene is TRBV12-5, the J gene TRBJ2-3, with 7 positions matching TRBD2. J lost 4 bases, V lost 9 bases, and 4 bases had no gene match. CDR1 and CDR2 (germline): LGHNT, FRNRAP. CDR3 length: 12 residues. The CDR3 DNA follows: TGTGCTAGCGCGGGAGAGGCAGATACGCAGTATTTT. This encodes CASAGEADTQYF.

This clonotype was observed once. The chain links TRBV5-1 to TRBJ2-1; 11 bases are shared with TRBD1. The ends lost 8 bases at V and 3 bases at J; junction bases unmatched: 7. Germline values: CDR1 SGHRS, CDR2 YFSETQ. The CDR3 length is 15 residues. CDR3 in DNA: TGCGCCAGTGGAACCGGGACAGGGGGCTACAATGAGCAGTTCTTC. As protein: CASGTGTGGYNEQFF.

The rearrangement links TRBV5-1 to TRBJ2-1; 8 bases fit TRBD1. The CDR3 length is 16 residues. Germline CDR1 SGHRS, CDR2 YFSETQ. The junction had 13 bases not matched to a gene; V was cut back by 4 bases and J by 7 bases. The CDR3 spells CASSLGTGTGANEQFF. The CDR3 DNA is TGCGCCAGCAGCCTGGGGACCGGGACAGGCGCTAATGAGCAGTTCTTC.

Notes on this clonotype: This may come from a read error, since a much larger clone is one base off. The gene calls are TRBV7-2 and TRBJ2-5; 7 nucleotides align to TRBD2. The CDR3 contains 12 residues. Germline CDR1 is SGHTA and CDR2 is FQGNSA. J was trimmed by 10 bases and V by 5 bases; bases with no gene match: 7. The CDR3 here is CASSTYSGFQYF. The CDR3 bases are TGTGCCAGCAGCACCTATAGCGGGTTCCAGTACTTC.

This clonotype was found a few times. The chain has TRBV21-1 and TRBJ2-4; the D call in the table, TRBD2, was not verified against the DNA. The DNA end is more similar to TRBJ2-7, so the J call may be wrong. TRBV21-1 is recorded as a pseudogene. This CDR3 contains 15 residues. CDR3 residues: CASSSPSPEILEQYF. CDR3 DNA sequence: TGTGCCAGCAGCTCCCCCTCCCCAGAAATCCTCGAGCAGTACTTC.

The gene calls are TRBV29-1 and TRBJ1-1; tentatively, D is TRBD1 (6 bases). Between the trimmed V and J ends, which lost 7 bases and 4 bases, there was a span of 16 bases. This CDR3 spans 13 amino acids. The germline V gene has CDR1 SQVTM and CDR2 ANQGSEA. CDR3 in DNA: TGCAGCGCCGGGTCGGGAGGGGGCACTGAAGCTTTCTTT. Amino acid sequence: CSAGSGGGTEAFF.